Sequencing of this T cell receptor (beta chain) was carried out in a study of early T cells in non-severe SARS-CoV-2 infection. Turning to the study itself: It was bulk RNA from unsorted whole blood that was sequenced, and the chains were unpaired. Study observations and caveats: VDJdb-based annotation leaned toward anti-spike CD8 responses and missed private and CD4 specificities.

Unique molecular identifiers were attached to individual cDNA molecules. One entry per CDR3 protein results from TCRdb running MiXCR on the 5' RACE reads. The table has around 40,000 distinct CDR3 sequences, roughly 6.3% seen once. Trimming pared 6 bases from V and 5 bases from J, leaving 17 bases between. The CDR3 is made up of 14 amino acids. Worth noting for this clonotype: The antigen remains unidentified.

The sequencing input was whole blood. The clonotype originates from an adult who was a healthcare worker with PCR-confirmed SARS-CoV-2 infection or an uninfected control (not recorded which). The V call is TRBV12-3 or TRBV12-4, the J call TRBJ2-7, with D possibly TRBD1 on 6 matching bases. The CDR3 reads CASSINRALHEQYF. In DNA form, the CDR3 reads TGTGCCAGCAGCATCAACAGGGCCCTACACGAGCAGTACTTC.